The sample holds many counts of the clone carrying this TCR beta chain. Its specificity is unknown. The same CDR3 can be traced to other DNA sequences in this sample. This sample is part of a study of radiotherapy plus CTLA-4 blockade in lung cancer. The CDR3 loop spans 14 amino acids. Germline V gene data show CDR1 as SGHKS and CDR2 as YYEKEE (reference sequence). V lost 1 base, J lost 2 bases, and 7 bases lay in between. Study-wide findings and caveats: With interferon-beta, early dynamics of blood T cell clones were reported to best predict response. In blood, TCR clones derived from the tumor expanded after radiotherapy plus ipilimumab.

Libraries were prepared by immunoSEQ multiplex PCR; TCRdb keeps only in-frame clonotypes and omits some of them. The table has roughly 45,000 clones, roughly 60% seen once. This TCR was sampled from a human donor with non-small cell lung cancer who had a partial response to radiotherapy plus ipilimumab. Sequenced here: peripheral blood, sampled from a patient treated with radiotherapy plus ipilimumab. The chain uses TRBV5-5 and TRBJ1-5, with D uncertain. The CDR3 region is CASSLQRGNQPQHF. The CDR3 coding sequence is TGTGCCAGCAGCTTGCAGAGGGGCAATCAGCCCCAGCATTTT.